This TCR beta chain was retrieved from a study of shared clonotypes between healthy human individuals. Study background: The study enrolled two women and three men aged 18 to 49. A donor's plate count was three for CD4 naive and three for CD4 memory; CD8 naive had two and CD8 memory one.

In the naive CD8 group, cells lacked CD45RO and were positively selected for CCR7, so terminally differentiated effector memory CD45RA+ cells were left out. Every donor was a Caucasian adult from Nashville, Tennessee. TCRdb's copy holds only in-frame clones and misses some; the assay was immunoSEQ multiplex PCR. The sample shows roughly 2 million clones, about 95% of them seen only once. This clone showed up just once. The antigen is undetermined. The CDR3 consists of 14 residues. The V and J ends lost 5 bases and 8 bases respectively, with 16 bases between them. From germline, CDR1 is LNHDA and CDR2 SQIVND (reference sequence). Study-level points and caveats: The four-donor shared clonotypes exceeded non-shared clonotypes in generation probability, with non-shared ones scoring lower.

The clonotype comes from a man between 18 and 35 years old in good health. The chain carries TRBV19 and TRBJ2-1, with D tentatively TRBD1 (6 bases). Material: naive CD8+ T cells sorted from blood. The CDR3 is CASSSYNRDDEQFF. CDR3 coding DNA: TGTGCCAGTAGTTCCTATAACAGGGACGATGAGCAGTTCTTC. Supplemented by reference TRBV19 and TRBJ2-1, the full variable domain reads DGGITQSPKYLFRKEGQNVTLSCEQNLNHDAMYWYRQDPGQGLRLIYYSQIVNDFQKGDIAEGYSVSREKKESFPLTVTSAQKNPTAFYLCASSSYNRDDEQFFGPGTRLTVL.